Shown below are 18 T cell receptor beta chains from a single sample sequenced in a study of Ad26.COV2.S vaccination and SARS-CoV-2 variants (dated by TCRdb to the early 2020s). Preparation of the library involved the immunoSEQ multiplex PCR assay. TCRdb holds this immuneACCESS table with in-frame rearrangements only. Some clones are missing; in checked studies, unresolved V genes explain under half, and the rest has no known cause. This sample gives some 250,000 clones in total; 88% of them show up just once. About 10% of the sample is taken by the ten largest. The sample's treatment or condition label is to be understood as: some 19 received Ad26.COV2.S at low or high dose, single or two shots; roughly five received placebo; per-sample allocation not given. Repertoires of vaccine and placebo recipients were sequenced from samples collected on day 63 after the first injection. The sequenced sample was peripheral blood, obtained in a trial of Ad26.COV2.S vaccine versus placebo. The receptors stem from a person aged 18-65 years who received the Ad26.COV2.S COVID-19 vaccine or a placebo.

The rearrangement links TRBV10-3 to TRBJ2-2; TRBD2 is a possible D gene (6 bases). The V end lost 8 bases, the J end lost 6 bases, and 16 bases lay between the germline ends. The CDR3 covers 14 residues. Germline V gene sequence: CDR1 ENHRY, CDR2 SYGVKD. In nucleotides, the CDR3 is TGTGCCATCGCGGGTGCGGGAAGTCCCGGGGAGCTGTTTTTT. Its translation is CAIAGAGSPGELFF.

The chain has TRBV9 and TRBJ2-3, with 7 nucleotides matching TRBD1. J was trimmed by 2 bases and V by 0 bases; bases with no gene match: 6. Germline assignment: CDR1 SGDLS and CDR2 YYNGEE. The CDR3 extends over 16 amino acids. CDR3 sequence reads: CASSVEATGTTDTQYF. The CDR3, as DNA: TGTGCCAGCAGCGTAGAAGCGACAGGGACCACAGATACGCAGTATTTT. The full variable domain, rest sourced from reference TRBV9 and TRBJ2-3, is DSGVTQTPKHLITATGQRVTLRCSPRSGDLSVYWYQQSLDQGLQFLIQYYNGEERAKGNILERFSAQQFPDLHSELNLSSLELGDSALYFCASSVEATGTTDTQYFGPGTRLTVL.

The CDR3 reads CASSLISVGAGETQYF. CDR3 bases: TGTGCCAGCAGTTTGATTTCTGTGGGGGCCGGGGAGACCCAGTACTTC. The chain combines TRBV2 with TRBJ2-5, with a weak D call TRBD1 (6 bases). With 5 bases removed from V and 5 bases from J, the gap between germline ends came to 21 bases. There are 16 residues in the CDR3. Germline CDR1 reads SNHLY; CDR2 reads FYNNEI.

The chain couples TRBV7-9 to TRBJ2-2; 11 nucleotides align to TRBD2. This CDR3 region has 16 residues. The germline V gene has CDR1 SEHNR and CDR2 FQNEAQ (reference sequence). V lost 5 bases to trimming and J lost 5 bases; unmatched junction nucleotides: 7. The CDR3: CASSRILAGGTGELFF. CDR3 DNA: TGTGCCAGCAGCCGCATCCTAGCGGGAGGAACCGGGGAGCTGTTTTTT.

This clone was detected once. The V gene is TRBV15, the J gene TRBJ1-2; D is uncertain. Germline values: CDR1 LNHNV, CDR2 YYDKDF (reference sequence). The CDR3 extends over 16 amino acids. V dropped 0 bases and J dropped 1 base, with 12 bases sitting between them. CDR3 protein: CATSRDLDGDNYGYTF. CDR3 coding DNA: TGTGCCACCAGCAGAGACCTTGACGGGGATAACTATGGCTACACCTTC. Supplemented by reference TRBV15 and TRBJ1-2, the full variable domain reads DAMVIQNPRYQVTQFGKPVTLSCSQTLNHNVMYWYQQKSSQAPKLLFHYYDKDFNNEADTPDNFQSRRPNTSFCFLDIRSPGLGDTAMYLCATSRDLDGDNYGYTFGSGTRLTVV.

This clone was counted a single time. The CDR3 loop is CASSQMTGESYEQYF. The CDR3 DNA reads as TGTGCCAGCAGCCAAATGACGGGGGAGTCCTACGAGCAGTACTTC. V is TRBV3-1 (or the pseudogene TRBV3-2) and J is TRBJ2-7; a possible D gene is TRBD2 (6 bases). Germline-derived CDR1 and CDR2 are LGHDT and YNNKEL (reference sequence). Between the trimmed V and J ends, which lost 2 bases and 1 base, there was a span of 12 bases. The CDR3 has 15 amino acids.

CDR3 sequence: CASSYRGTYGYTF. CDR3 sequence (DNA): TGTGCCAGCAGTTACAGGGGCACCTATGGCTACACCTTC. The V gene is TRBV12-3 or TRBV12-4, the J gene TRBJ1-2; 7 bases map to TRBD1. V dropped 4 bases and J dropped 4; count of bases not matched to a gene: 3. This CDR3 spans 13 amino acids.

This clone was picked up one time. The rearrangement uses TRBV7-2 and TRBJ2-7; possible D gene TRBD1, 5 bases. The CDR3 is made up of 14 amino acids. Germline CDR1 SGHTA, CDR2 FQGNSA. V was clipped by 4 bases and J by 3 bases, with 13 bases between them. The CDR3 protein is CASSSIPGFYEQYF. CDR3 nucleotides: TGTGCCAGCAGCTCCATTCCAGGGTTCTACGAGCAGTACTTC.

V and J are TRBV9 and TRBJ1-2; D is uncertain. The CDR3 has 14 amino acids. Trimming removed 0 bases from V and 1 base from J, with 7 bases in between. Germline CDR1 and CDR2: SGDLS and YYNGEE. CDR3 amino acids: CASSVGVFNYGYTF. The DNA for the CDR3 is TGTGCCAGCAGCGTAGGAGTTTTTAACTATGGCTACACCTTC. Full variable domain (rest looked up from reference TRBV9 and TRBJ1-2): DSGVTQTPKHLITATGQRVTLRCSPRSGDLSVYWYQQSLDQGLQFLIQYYNGEERAKGNILERFSAQQFPDLHSELNLSSLELGDSALYFCASSVGVFNYGYTFGSGTRLTVV.

The chain uses TRBV3-1 (or the pseudogene TRBV3-2) and TRBJ1-2, with D perhaps matching TRBD1 (6 bases). CDR1 is LGHDT and CDR2 is YNNKEL in the germline V gene (reference sequence). This CDR3 spans 13 amino acids. Trimming stripped 4 bases from V and 4 bases from J, with 10 bases between. CDR3 sequence reads: CASSPGVSYGYTF. In DNA form, the CDR3 reads TGTGCCAGCAGCCCAGGGGTGAGCTATGGCTACACCTTC.

The CDR3 region has the DNA TGTGCCAGCAGTTTCTTAGCGGGGGGGACCGGGGAGCTGTTTTTT. Translation gives CASSFLAGGTGELFF. This rearrangement joins TRBV27 to TRBJ2-2; 11 nucleotides align to TRBD2. V shed 3 bases, J shed 5 bases, and the junction held 2 bases outside the gene matches. Germline CDR1 reads MNHEY; CDR2 reads SMNVEV (reference sequence). The length of the CDR3 is 15 residues.

The chain uses TRBV4-1 and TRBJ2-3; 11 bases are shared with TRBD2. CDR3 length equals 16 residues. V lost 0 bases to trimming and J lost 7 bases; unmatched junction nucleotides: 6. Germline CDR1 MGHRA, CDR2 YSYEKL. CDR3 in DNA: TGCGCCAGCAGCCAAGAAGGGACTAGCGGTCCTTATACGCAGTATTTT. It yields the protein CASSQEGTSGPYTQYF.

A single count supports this clone. This chain links TRBV7-8 with TRBJ1-6; 7 nucleotides agree with TRBD1. CDR1 and CDR2 (germline): SGHVS, FQNEAQ. The CDR3 extends over 15 amino acids. V dropped 4 bases and J dropped 7; count of bases not matched to a gene: 7. In nucleotides, the CDR3 is TGTGCCAGCAGCTCTCAAGGGACAGCGAATTCACCCCTCCACTTT. This codes for CASSSQGTANSPLHF.

The rearrangement uses TRBV7-9 and TRBJ1-2; unclear D gene. Trimming shortened V by 1 base and J by 6 bases, and 9 bases separated the two germline ends. CDR1 SEHNR and CDR2 FQNEAQ come from the germline V gene (reference sequence). The CDR3 spans 13 residues. CDR3 amino acids: CASSLVGPDGYTF. The CDR3 coding sequence is TGTGCCAGCAGCTTAGTAGGCCCGGATGGCTACACCTTC. Looking up the rest from reference TRBV7-9 and TRBJ1-2 gives the full variable domain: DTGVSQNPRHKITKRGQNVTFRCDPISEHNRLYWYRQTLGQGPEFLTYFQNEAQLEKSRLLSDRFSAERPKGSFSTLEIQRTEQGDSAMYLCASSLVGPDGYTFGSGTRLTVV.

The chain carries TRBV28 and TRBJ2-1; TRBD2 matches 9 bases. V trimming: 2 bases; J trimming: 7 bases; junction bases outside the gene matches: 6. This CDR3 has 15 amino acids. Germline CDR1 is MDHEN and CDR2 is SYDVKM. The CDR3 coding sequence is TGTGCCAGCAGTTTAGGGCTAGCGGGGACGAATGAGCAGTTCTTC. The encoded protein is CASSLGLAGTNEQFF.

The table lists this clone with a few counts. The chain recombines TRBV9 with TRBJ1-1; D not certain. The V end was cut by 2 bases, the J end by 7 bases, with 12 bases between. The CDR3 covers 13 residues. CDR1 is SGDLS, CDR2 YYNGEE, per germline. CDR3 coding DNA: TGTGCCAGCAGCGTGCACCAAAACGATGAAGCTTTCTTT. Its translation: CASSVHQNDEAFF.

The chain links TRBV9 to TRBJ2-3; D is undetermined. Trimming pared 3 bases from V and 4 bases from J, leaving 15 bases between. This CDR3 is 15 amino acids long. Germline values: CDR1 SGDLS, CDR2 YYNGEE. The DNA for the CDR3 is TGTGCCAGCAGCGCCTCGAGCCTCGTCCCAGATACGCAGTATTTT. Amino acid sequence: CASSASSLVPDTQYF.

The J gene is TRBJ1-4, the V gene TRBV9; TRBD1 matches 7 bases. From germline, CDR1 is SGDLS and CDR2 YYNGEE. This CDR3 spans 16 amino acids. V lost 4 bases and J lost 1; bases outside the gene matches: 7. CDR3 sequence reads: CASSPRQGQTNEKLFF. The CDR3, as DNA: TGTGCCAGCAGCCCTCGACAGGGTCAAACTAATGAAAAACTGTTTTTT.